Each of the 27 T cell receptor beta chains below was sequenced from the same sample in a study of blood T cell repertoires in COVID-19. Assay: immunoSEQ multiplex PCR; the TCRdb copy retains only in-frame clones and omits some. The sample contains about 400,000 clones, approximately 86% of which appear only once. The material sequenced was PBMCs or T cells enriched from blood (not recorded which). Receptors originate from a woman between 40 and 55 years old with acute COVID-19.

V usage is TRBV12-3 or TRBV12-4 and J usage is TRBJ2-7; TRBD2 is a possible D gene (6 bases). V dropped 5 bases and J dropped 5 bases, with 13 bases sitting between them. The CDR3 has 13 amino acids. The CDR3 coding sequence is TGTGCCAGCAGTCCCTGGAGGGCGAACGAGCAGTACTTC. This sequence encodes CASSPWRANEQYF.

V and J are TRBV27 and TRBJ2-3; possible D gene TRBD2, 5 bases. V lost 2 bases and J lost 2, with 17 bases in between. The CDR3 covers 17 residues. Germline CDR1 reads MNHEY; CDR2 reads SMNVEV (reference sequence). The CDR3 DNA reads as TGTGCCAGCAGTTTAAAATTTCCGGAGGTCGTCACAGATACGCAGTATTTT. Its protein product is CASSLKFPEVVTDTQYF.

The chain employs TRBV3-1 (or the pseudogene TRBV3-2) and TRBJ2-1, with D unclear. Trimming shortened V by 3 bases and J by 3 bases, and 9 bases separated the two germline ends. Germline assignment: CDR1 LGHDT and CDR2 YNNKEL (reference sequence). The CDR3 runs 14 residues. In DNA form, the CDR3 reads TGTGCCAGCAGCCAGGGCTCCCACTACAATGAGCAGTTCTTC. It codes for CASSQGSHYNEQFF.

This chain links TRBV5-4 with TRBJ1-1; D remains unclear. Germline values: CDR1 SGHNT, CDR2 YYREEE (reference sequence). Trimming took 0 bases from V and 5 from J, leaving 17 bases between them. This CDR3 region has 16 residues. As DNA, the CDR3 is TGTGCCAGCAGCTTGGAGGCACAGAGACGAAGGACTGAAGCTTTCTTT. Translated, it gives CASSLEAQRRRTEAFF.

The chain uses TRBV18 and TRBJ2-5; D is perhaps TRBD1 (6 bases). V lost 6 bases and J lost 2, with 19 bases in between. The CDR3 loop spans 16 amino acids. Germline assignment: CDR1 KGHSH and CDR2 LQKENI. CDR3 loop: CASSKLTDSSQETQYF. CDR3 nucleotide sequence: TGTGCCAGCTCGAAACTGACGGACAGCAGTCAAGAGACCCAGTACTTC.

V and J are TRBV11-3 and TRBJ2-3; TRBD1 aligns across 9 bases. Germline V gives CDR1 SGHNT, CDR2 YENEEA. Trimming took 9 bases from V and 2 from J; bases not matched to a gene: 9. The CDR3 loop spans 15 amino acids. CDR3 nucleotide sequence: TGTGCCAGTTCTCCGGGACAGGGTGTCACAGATACGCAGTATTTT. The encoded protein is CASSPGQGVTDTQYF.

V and J are TRBV10-1 and TRBJ1-1; D remains ambiguous. V lost 4 bases, J lost 3 bases, and 9 bases lay in between. The CDR3 loop spans 13 amino acids. Looked up from germline, CDR1 is WNHNN and CDR2 is SYGVQD (reference sequence). The CDR3 DNA is TGCGCCAGCAGTGTCAACAGAGACACTGAAGCTTTCTTT. It specifies CASSVNRDTEAFF.

This chain connects TRBV19 to TRBJ1-4, with 7 bases fitting TRBD1. The germline CDR1 and CDR2 sequences are LNHDA and SQIVND (reference sequence). The CDR3 runs 16 residues. V trimming: 5 bases; J trimming: 0 bases; junction bases outside the gene matches: 6. The CDR3 sequence is CASSLRQGATNEKLFF. The CDR3 coding sequence is TGTGCCAGTAGTCTCCGACAGGGTGCAACTAATGAAAAACTGTTTTTT.

V usage is TRBV5-1 and J usage is TRBJ1-5, with 9 bases identical to TRBD1. Germline CDR1 reads SGHRS; CDR2 reads YFSETQ. The V segment lost 4 bases and the J segment 4 bases; nucleotides outside the gene matches: 6. CDR3 length: 15 amino acids. The CDR3 DNA reads TGCGCCAGCAGCCTAGGGACAGGGAATAATCAGCCCCAGCATTTT. Its protein product is CASSLGTGNNQPQHF.

This sequence joins TRBV7-8 and TRBJ2-7; D is undetermined. Germline loops: CDR1 SGHVS, CDR2 FQNEAQ. CDR3 length: 14 amino acids. The germline V and J ends were trimmed by 1 base and 0 bases, with 7 bases remaining between them. The DNA of the CDR3 is TGTGCCAGCAGCTTAGTTCTCAGCTCCTACGAGCAGTACTTC. Its translation: CASSLVLSSYEQYF.

This clone was detected only once. This chain links TRBV18 with TRBJ1-1, with TRBD1 matching over 9 bases. The CDR3 length is 17 residues. Unmatched junction bases numbered 9, after V lost 4 bases and J lost 0 bases. Germline V CDR1 and CDR2: KGHSH, LQKENI. CDR3 nucleotides: TGTGCCAGCTCACTTACCGGGACAGGGTATATGAACACTGAAGCTTTCTTT. Translated, it gives CASSLTGTGYMNTEAFF.

This clone was counted a single time. V gene TRBV2 combines with J gene TRBJ1-3; 9 bases fit TRBD1. Germline V gene sequence: CDR1 SNHLY, CDR2 FYNNEI. The CDR3 spans 17 residues. V lost 6 bases, J lost 2 bases, and 11 bases stayed unmatched. The CDR3, as DNA: TGTGCCAGCAGCCAAATCGGCGGGACAGGGACTGGAAACACCATATATTTT. It codes for CASSQIGGTGTGNTIYF. Based on the CDR3 plus reference TRBV2 and TRBJ1-3, the full variable domain is EPEVTQTPSHQVTQMGQEVILRCVPISNHLYFYWYRQILGQKVEFLVSFYNNEISEKSEIFDDQFSVERPDGSNFTLKIRSTKLEDSAMYFCASSQIGGTGTGNTIYFGEGSWLTVV.

The chain carries TRBV6-5 and TRBJ1-2; perhaps TRBD1 as D (6 bases). V was pared by 2 bases and J by 3 bases, with 10 bases between. CDR1 is MNHEY, CDR2 SVGAGI, per germline. The length of the CDR3 is 14 residues. The CDR3 reads CASSYRTADYGYTF. The CDR3 coding sequence is TGTGCCAGCAGTTACCGGACAGCCGACTATGGCTACACCTTC.

V and J are TRBV7-9 and TRBJ1-1, with TRBD1 matching 8 bases. The CDR3 extends over 14 amino acids. J gave up 5 bases and V 3 bases, and 5 bases lay outside the gene matches. CDR1 and CDR2 (germline): SEHNR, FQNEAQ (reference sequence). The CDR3 spells CASSFTTGGTEAFF. The CDR3 DNA sequence: TGTGCCAGCAGCTTCACAACAGGGGGGACTGAAGCTTTCTTT.

J is TRBJ1-5 and V is TRBV18, with TRBD1 matching 9 bases. The CDR3 sequence is 14 residues long. Trimming removed 6 bases from V and 7 bases from J; junction bases left unmatched: 7. Germline V lookup: CDR1 KGHSH, CDR2 LQKENI. CDR3 region: CASSPGQGKQPQHF. The DNA for the CDR3 is TGTGCCAGCTCCCCGGGACAGGGAAAACAGCCCCAGCATTTT.

V gene TRBV9 combines with J gene TRBJ1-4; the D is unclear. The CDR3 totals 15 residues. Germline CDR1 reads SGDLS; CDR2 reads YYNGEE. V lost 4 bases to trimming and J lost 5 bases, with 15 bases between them. CDR3 nucleotide sequence: TGTGCCAGCAGCTCCTACGACAACACCAATGAAAAACTGTTTTTT. Protein sequence: CASSSYDNTNEKLFF. The full variable domain, completed using reference TRBV9 and TRBJ1-4, is DSGVTQTPKHLITATGQRVTLRCSPRSGDLSVYWYQQSLDQGLQFLIQYYNGEERAKGNILERFSAQQFPDLHSELNLSSLELGDSALYFCASSSYDNTNEKLFFGSGTQLSVL.

V usage is TRBV7-8 and J usage is TRBJ2-5, with TRBD2 matching over 7 bases. Germline CDR1 and CDR2: SGHVS and FQNEAQ. Germline trimming cut 5 bases from V and 4 bases from J; bases unmatched to any gene: 13. This CDR3 is 16 amino acids long. In DNA form, the CDR3 reads TGTGCCAGCAGCCCCTACCCGGGACTAAGGGGAGAGACCCAGTACTTC. Amino acids: CASSPYPGLRGETQYF.

The chain employs TRBV19 and TRBJ1-3, with TRBD1 matching over 7 bases. The CDR3 covers 16 residues. The V gene's germline CDR1 is LNHDA and CDR2 SQIVND (reference sequence). V shed 5 bases, J shed 0 bases, and the junction held 7 bases outside the gene matches. The CDR3 DNA reads as TGTGCCAGTAGTCCCGTTAGGGACAGCTCTGGAAACACCATATATTTT. This translates into CASSPVRDSSGNTIYF.

The chain couples TRBV4-1 to TRBJ2-3, with D maybe TRBD2 (6 bases). Germline V gives CDR1 MGHRA, CDR2 YSYEKL. The CDR3 totals 14 residues. V was shortened by 4 bases and J by 3 bases, with 11 bases between the two germline ends. CDR3 loop: CASSPGAATDTQYF. CDR3 nucleotides: TGCGCCAGCAGCCCGGGAGCGGCAACAGATACGCAGTATTTT.

This clone was recorded once. The V gene is TRBV6-1, the J gene TRBJ1-1; 12 bases line up with TRBD1. With V trimmed by 4 bases and J by 1 base, 13 bases remained unmatched. The germline V gene encodes CDR1 MNHNS and CDR2 SASEGT. This CDR3 has 19 residues. CDR3 loop: CASSVGTGGARRRNTEAFF. The CDR3 nucleotides read TGTGCCAGCAGTGTAGGGACAGGGGGCGCGAGACGAAGGAACACTGAAGCTTTCTTT.

The chain joins TRBV14 to TRBJ1-6, with D possibly being TRBD1 (6 bases). Between the trimmed V and J ends, which lost 0 bases and 9 bases, there was a span of 15 bases. The CDR3 is made up of 16 amino acids. Germline CDR1 is SGHDN and CDR2 is FVKESK. Written as DNA, the CDR3 is TGTGCCAGCAGCCAAGATTTCCCCCTAGGGGGTTCACCCCTCCACTTT. It yields the protein CASSQDFPLGGSPLHF.

The chain recombines TRBV3-1 (or the pseudogene TRBV3-2) with TRBJ2-7; TRBD1 aligns across 9 bases. This CDR3 is built from 14 residues. Trimming cost V 4 bases and J 7 bases; bases outside gene matches: 8. Germline V lookup: CDR1 LGHDT, CDR2 YNNKEL (reference sequence). DNA of the CDR3: TGTGCCAGCAGCCCCGGACAGGGGATGGGGGAGCAGTACTTC. Protein sequence: CASSPGQGMGEQYF.

This chain joins TRBV6-5 and TRBJ1-2, with no clear D. CDR3 size: 12 residues. From germline, CDR1 is MNHEY and CDR2 SVGAGI. V lost 7 bases and J 4 bases, leaving 10 bases between the germline ends. CDR3 bases: TGTGCCAGCACACGGGGAGTCTATGGCTACACCTTC. This codes for CASTRGVYGYTF.

This chain uses TRBV25-1 with TRBJ2-7; possible D gene TRBD1, 6 bases. Germline CDR1 MGHDK, CDR2 SYGVNS. This CDR3 region has 12 residues. V was clipped by 5 bases and J by 3 bases, with 8 bases between them. The CDR3 spells CASSSRGYEQYF. The CDR3, as DNA: TGTGCCAGCAGTAGCAGGGGCTACGAGCAGTACTTC.

The V gene is TRBV3-1 (or the pseudogene TRBV3-2), the J gene TRBJ1-2; D call uncertain. The CDR3 has 11 amino acids. Trimming took 5 bases from V and 6 from J, leaving 7 bases between them. CDR1 is LGHDT, CDR2 YNNKEL, per germline (reference sequence). The CDR3 loop reads CASSSGNGYTF. The CDR3 region has the DNA TGTGCCAGCAGCTCGGGGAATGGCTACACCTTC.

V is TRBV15 and J is TRBJ2-7, with 8 positions matching TRBD1. Germline trimming cut 3 bases from V and 4 bases from J; bases unmatched to any gene: 5. The CDR3 is 14 amino acids. Looked up from germline, CDR1 is LNHNV and CDR2 is YYDKDF (reference sequence). CDR3 sequence reads: CATSRDRASYEQYF. CDR3 DNA: TGTGCCACCAGCAGGGACAGGGCTTCGTACGAGCAGTACTTC.

The chain has TRBV25-1 and TRBJ2-2, with TRBD1 matching 7 bases. V gave up 5 bases and J gave up 3 bases; unmatched junction bases: 12. Germline CDR1 MGHDK, CDR2 SYGVNS. CDR3 length: 17 amino acids. The CDR3 is CASSNYAGQEDTGELFF. DNA for the CDR3: TGTGCCAGCAGTAACTACGCAGGACAGGAAGACACCGGGGAGCTGTTTTTT.